Listed here is a single TCR beta chain. Its antigen is not known. This sample was taken from a study of early T cells in non-severe SARS-CoV-2 infection. About the research overall: Chains stayed unpaired after sequencing of bulk RNA from unsorted whole blood.

Study findings and constraints: Anti-spike CD8 specificities were favored by VDJdb matching, whose results missed private and CD4 specificities.

Each CDR3 protein is one row after TCRdb ran MiXCR on the 5' RACE reads. The sample has about 64,000 distinct CDR3 sequences, around 20% seen once. The CDR3 contains 15 residues. Trimming removed 3 bases at V and 0 bases at J, with 10 bases between. The germline V gene has CDR1 SGHRS and CDR2 YFSETQ. The material sequenced was whole blood, taken at baseline. The chain uses TRBV5-1 and TRBJ2-1; tentative D call: TRBD1 (6 bases). The clonotype comes from an adult who was a healthcare worker with PCR-confirmed SARS-CoV-2 infection or an uninfected control (not recorded which). DNA of the CDR3: TGCGCCAGCAGCTCTGGGACACCCTCCTACAATGAGCAGTTCTTC. It codes for CASSSGTPSYNEQFF.